Listed below are T cell receptor beta chains from one sample, sequenced in a study of Graves' ophthalmopathy and Graves' hyperthyroidism. MiXCR, run by TCRdb on the multiplex PCR reads, gives a single entry per CDR3 protein. The repertoire holds about 550,000 distinct CDR3 sequences, with less than 40% as singletons. Sequencing used peripheral blood or thyroid tissue (not recorded which). The source is an adult man with Graves' hyperthyroidism. Both conserved end residues are part of each CDR3. A D gene is named only where the DNA matches it firmly. Clone size is shown for a subset of rows, as once, few, many or a class of expanded clone.

J	D	V	size	DNA	CDR3
TRBJ1-5	TRBD1	TRBV3-1	-	TGTGCCAGCAGCGACAAGGGACAGGGCAATCAGCCCCAGCATTTT	CASSDKGQGNQPQHF
TRBJ1-1	-	TRBV29-1	-	TGCAGCTTAGAGGAGGGTACTGAAGCTTTCTTT	CSLEEGTEAFF
TRBJ2-7	-	TRBV3-1	-	TGTGCCAGCAGCCTCTTCGCTAGCGCGACCTACGAGCAGTACTTC	CASSLFASATYEQYF
TRBJ1-3	-	TRBV24-1	many	TGTACCACCAGTGATTTATACAGCAACACCATATATTTT	CTTSDLYSNTIYF
TRBJ1-1	-	TRBV11-2	many	TGTGCCAGCAGCTTCCGGGGGGCAGGCACTGAAGCTTTCTTT	CASSFRGAGTEAFF
TRBJ1-2	-	TRBV7-2	many	TGTGCCAGCAGCTTACGGTCGTACTATGGCTACACCTTC	CASSLRSYYGYTF
TRBJ2-7	TRBD2	TRBV29-1	-	TGCAGCTTGGATTGGGGAGCGGGAGTGCCGTACGAGCAGTACTTC	CSLDWGAGVPYEQYF
TRBJ2-3	TRBD1	TRBV20-1	-	TGCAGTGCCGAACCTGAACCCGGGACAGGGGAAGATACGCAGTATTTT	CSAEPEPGTGEDTQYF
TRBJ2-7	-	TRBV6-5	many	TGTGCCAGCAGTGTGAAGAACGAGCAGTACTTC	CASSVKNEQYF
TRBJ2-7	-	TRBV5-4	many	TGTGCCAGCAGCTTGAGGCTTAGTTCCAGGGGGGAACTCTACGAGCAGTACTTC	CASSLRLSSRGELYEQYF
TRBJ1-2	-	TRBV2	many	TGTGCCAGCAGTGGCGGGGTTGGGGGCTACACCTTC	CASSGGVGGYTF
TRBJ1-5	-	TRBV19	-	TGTGCCAGTACCATGACAGGACCAAGGGATCAGCCCCAGCATTTT	CASTMTGPRDQPQHF
TRBJ2-7	-	TRBV6-5	many	TGTGCCAGCAGTTCCCCGACGGAAGGGATGAACGAGCAGTACTTC	CASSSPTEGMNEQYF
TRBJ1-5	-	TRBV12-3/TRBV12-4	-	TGTGCCAGCAGCTCGAAGTGGGCATTGGGCAATCAGCCCCAGCATTTT	CASSSKWALGNQPQHF
TRBJ2-7	-	TRBV5-1	many	TGCGCCAGCAGCTTGAGGGGTCCGTACGAGCAGTACTTC	CASSLRGPYEQYF
TRBJ2-1	-	TRBV2	-	TGTGCCAGCAGTGACGACGGCGGGACCTACAATGAGCAGTTCTTC	CASSDDGGTYNEQFF
TRBJ1-2	TRBD1	TRBV29-1	-	TGCAGCGCGACACGAGGGGGCAAGGATGGCTACACCTTC	CSATRGGKDGYTF
TRBJ1-4	-	TRBV10-2	-	TGCGCCAGCAGTGAGTCGGGTGGGCACTACGGCGAAAAACTGTTTTTT	CASSESGGHYGEKLFF
TRBJ2-3	TRBD2	TRBV24-1	few	TGTGCCACCAGTGACCCCTTGGGGGGGGTAACAGATACGCAGTATTTT	CATSDPLGGVTDTQYF
TRBJ1-1	TRBD1	TRBV6-5	-	TGTGCCAGCAGCCTCGGACAGGGCGTTGGGAACACTGAAGCTTTCTTT	CASSLGQGVGNTEAFF
TRBJ1-5	-	TRBV5-6	-	TGTGCCAGCAGCCCCCATGCCACCGCGCTGGGTTCCTTCGAGAATCAGCCCCAGCATTTT	CASSPHATALGSFENQPQHF
TRBJ2-3	-	TRBV6-1	few	TGTGCCAGCAGTGAAGGCCCTTGGGATACGCAGTATTTT	CASSEGPWDTQYF
TRBJ1-1	-	TRBV2	medium-sized	TGTGCCAGCAGTAAGGGCAGGAACACTGAAGCTTTCTTT	CASSKGRNTEAFF
TRBJ2-3	-	TRBV7-9	few	TGTGCCAGCAGCTCCGGGACTAGCACAGATACGCAGTATTTT	CASSSGTSTDTQYF
TRBJ2-1	-	TRBV2	few	TGTGCCAGCAGGGGACGGCGCAATGAGCAGTTCTTC	CASRGRRNEQFF
TRBJ1-5	-	TRBV10-3	-	TGTGCCATCAGTGAAGCAGGGGAGCAGCCCCAGCATTTT	CAISEAGEQPQHF
TRBJ2-7	TRBD1	TRBV10-3	many	TGTGCCATCAGTGAGAACAGGGGAGACGAGCAGTACTTC	CAISENRGDEQYF
TRBJ1-2	-	TRBV29-1	once	TGCAGCCGTGGCAGCCCCTATGGCTACACCTTC	CSRGSPYGYTF
TRBJ1-2	-	TRBV5-8	-	TGTGCCAGCAGCCCCACCCCGAAGGTGGGATTCTATGGCTACACCTTC	CASSPTPKVGFYGYTF
TRBJ2-7	-	TRBV29-1	many	TGCAGCGTTGAAGGTCAGGGGCCTCCCCTCTACGAGCAGTACTTC	CSVEGQGPPLYEQYF
TRBJ2-3	-	TRBV20-1	once	TGCAGGGGGAGAGGCCGGGGAAGCACAGATACGCAGTATTTT	CRGRGRGSTDTQYF
TRBJ2-7	-	TRBV5-5	many	TGTGCCAGCAGCTTTACACGGTACTCCTACGAGCAGTACTTC	CASSFTRYSYEQYF
TRBJ1-2	-	TRBV28	many	TGTGCCAGCAGTTTGGGTCGCGCAGGTTATGGCTACACCTTC	CASSLGRAGYGYTF
TRBJ2-1	-	TRBV7-9	-	TGTGCCAGCAGCGGAAGCTCCTACAATGAGCAGTTCTTC	CASSGSSYNEQFF
TRBJ2-7	TRBD1	TRBV29-1	-	TGCAGCGTTGAATTTAGGGGGCACTACGAGCAGTACTTC	CSVEFRGHYEQYF
TRBJ1-1	-	TRBV15	few	TGTGCCACCAGCAGAGGGAGAGGGTCTGGAACTGAAGCTTTCTTT	CATSRGRGSGTEAFF
TRBJ2-7	TRBD1	TRBV29-1	many	TGCAGCGTTGAGCCAACAGGGGACGAGCAGTACTTC	CSVEPTGDEQYF
TRBJ2-7	TRBD1	TRBV7-8	-	TGTGCCAGCAGCTTAACCGGGACAGGGAACGAGCAGTACTTC	CASSLTGTGNEQYF
TRBJ2-7	TRBD2	TRBV15	-	TGTGCCACCAGCAGAGCTACTAGCGGGAACAATGAGCAGTACTTC	CATSRATSGNNEQYF
TRBJ2-5	-	TRBV6-1	-	TGTGCCAGCAGTGAGCGGAAGAACCAAGAGACCCAGTACTTC	CASSERKNQETQYF
TRBJ2-7	-	TRBV29-1	many	TGCAGCGTTGGAACGGCGGCGACCTACGAGCAGTACTTC	CSVGTAATYEQYF
TRBJ1-1	-	TRBV6-6	-	TGTGCCAGCAGTTACCGACTTGACGGGCATGAAGCTTTCTTT	CASSYRLDGHEAFF
TRBJ2-7	-	TRBV7-6	-	TGTGCCAGCAGCTTAAGCGGCTCCTACAATGAGCAGTACTTC	CASSLSGSYNEQYF
TRBJ2-1	TRBD1	TRBV7-9	few	TGTGCCAGCAGCTCCGGGACAGGGTACAGCTATGAGCAGTTCTTC	CASSSGTGYSYEQFF
TRBJ1-6	-	TRBV12-5	many	TGTGCTAGTGGCTTACTGGCGGTCAATTCACCCCTCCACTTT	CASGLLAVNSPLHF
TRBJ2-7	-	TRBV29-1	many	TGCAGCGGGGGCCCCCAGATCTACGAGCAGTACTTC	CSGGPQIYEQYF
TRBJ1-2	-	TRBV6-5	many	TGTGCCAGCAGTTTAAAGGTTGGCTATGGCTACACCTTC	CASSLKVGYGYTF
TRBJ2-5	-	TRBV2	-	TGTGCCAGCAGCTTCATGAGGCAAAATGAGCAGTACTTC	CASSFMRQNEQYF
TRBJ2-7	TRBD1	TRBV4-1	many	TGCGCCAGCAGCCCGACAGGGGACTACGAGCAGTACTTC	CASSPTGDYEQYF
TRBJ2-5	-	TRBV29-1	-	TGCAGCGTGGGGTGGGGGGTTTCGGAGACCCAGTACTTC	CSVGWGVSETQYF
TRBJ2-5	TRBD1	TRBV27	-	TGTGCCAGCAGCCTTAGGACAGGAGTAAACCAAGAGACCCAGTACTTC	CASSLRTGVNQETQYF
TRBJ2-7	TRBD1	TRBV10-3	many	TGTGCCATCAGTGAGCCCCGACAGGGGGCTAGGGCCTACGAGCAGTACTTC	CAISEPRQGARAYEQYF
TRBJ2-5	-	TRBV5-1	many	TGCGCCAGCAGCCCCGGGACACAGAAAGAGACCCAGTACTTC	CASSPGTQKETQYF